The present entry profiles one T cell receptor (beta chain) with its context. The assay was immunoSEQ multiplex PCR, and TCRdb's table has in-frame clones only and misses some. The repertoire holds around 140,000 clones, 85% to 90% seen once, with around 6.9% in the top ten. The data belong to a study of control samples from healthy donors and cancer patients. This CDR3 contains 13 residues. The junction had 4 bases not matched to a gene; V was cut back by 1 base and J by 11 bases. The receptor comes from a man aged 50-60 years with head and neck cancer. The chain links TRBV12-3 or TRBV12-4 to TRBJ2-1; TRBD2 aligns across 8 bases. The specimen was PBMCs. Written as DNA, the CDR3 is TGTGCCAGCAGTTTAGAAAGCGGGGGTCAGCAGTTCTTC. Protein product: CASSLESGGQQFF.